The T cell receptor beta chain described here comes from a study of graft-versus-host responses after intestinal transplantation. Background on the study: The recipients all started with anti-thymocyte globulin induction and then took tacrolimus and steroids for around 3 years.

Germline values: CDR1 SGHRS, CDR2 YFSETQ. The CDR3 sequence is 14 residues long. V dropped 0 bases and J dropped 0 bases, with 7 bases sitting between them. Worth noting for this clone: Its target is not known.

The assay was immunoSEQ multiplex PCR, and TCRdb's table has in-frame clones only and misses some. The sample yields about 88,000 clones, approximately 94% seen once. Study-wide results and caveats: After transplant, early declines in HvG clones were associated with peak levels of circulating GvH clones.

The chain employs TRBV5-1 and TRBJ2-7; D is uncertain. The clonotype originates from a human donor who was the organ donor for an intestinal transplant. The sample consisted of unstimulated CD4+ T cells sorted from spleen or lymph node cells, taken before transplant. The CDR3 is CASSLVPDSYEQYF. The CDR3 DNA reads TGCGCCAGCAGCTTGGTCCCCGACTCCTACGAGCAGTACTTC.